This TCR beta chain was retrieved from a study of T-cell reconstitution after alpha-beta-depleted transplantation in children. Study results and limitations: At around two months after transplant, the alpha-beta T cells were reportedly derived from several hundred expanded clones that came from non-depleted graft cells. Most T-cell counts and diversity one year after the transplant came from T cells that were newly produced. The origin of high day-60 TCRbeta diversity in some patients lay in surviving recipient T cells and thymic progenitors.

This CDR3 has 14 amino acids. Germline CDR1 reads MNHNS; CDR2 reads SASEGT. The V segment lost 6 bases and the J segment 4 bases; nucleotides outside the gene matches: 5. TCRbeta library preparation incorporated unique molecular identifiers. MiXCR was run by TCRdb on the PCR reads, yielding one entry per CDR3 protein. Here the sample spans about 900,000 distinct CDR3 sequences, about 29% being singletons. In the case of this clonotype: Antigen unknown.

The TCR sequence derives from a boy less than two years old who had a stem cell transplant for SCID, so the T cells may come from the graft donor. The sequencing used PBMCs, mostly from graft donor cells, collected 360 days after TCRalphabeta/CD19-depleted stem cell transplant. The V gene is TRBV6-1, the J gene TRBJ2-5; 10 positions match TRBD2. The CDR3 spells CASSDSGGIETQYF. The CDR3 DNA reads TGTGCCAGCAGCGATAGCGGGGGGATAGAGACCCAGTACTTC.